This note documents a single TCR beta chain sequence. This clone was picked up a small number of times. Its antigen is currently not known. Within one base of it there is no much larger clone, and no base qualities were kept. The data derive from a study of CD4 T cells in relation to SARS-CoV-2 and coronaviruses (dated by TCRdb to the early 2020s). For context, the study as a whole: The ViraFEST assay cultured PBMCs with antigen for under 11 days, then sequenced TCR beta CDR3s to find antigen-specific clonal expansions. The negative reference condition was either a culture with an HIV-1 Nef peptide pool or a culture with no peptide. Using patient-derived lymphoblastoid cell lines, the shared crossreactive spike epitopes were mapped to their HLA restriction. Memory CD4+ T cell crossreactivity between SARS-CoV-2 and common cold coronavirus spike proteins was assessed at the TCR clonotype level in the study. The Adaptive Biotechnologies TCR-sequencing kit was used for samples from three pre-COVID donors and for the naive versus memory experiments, whereas the other data were Illumina-based. A different, Illumina-based TCR-beta assay was used to sequence expansion assays from other donors in the study.

CD4+ T cells from unexposed donors were collected before the COVID-19 pandemic (2011-2018). Following 10 days of culture, the EasySep CD4+ T cell isolation kit was used to isolate CD4+ T cells. As cell numbers permitted, CD4+ T cells from unexposed donors were tested for reactivity to SARS-CoV-2 S and N and to four common cold coronavirus spike pools. Each well held millions of PBMCs cultured in IMDM containing 5% human AB serum and roughly 10 IU/ml IL-2. Half of the culture medium was replaced with fresh IL-2-containing medium on days 3 and 7. In general, triplicate replicate wells were used for every peptide culture condition. The leukapheresis product used for the unexposed donors was purchased from a commercial source. Ficoll-Paque PLUS gradient centrifugation was used to isolate PBMCs from leukapheresis product or whole blood. The PBMCs went either fresh into the expansion assay or into cryopreservation at -140 degrees C. The QIAamp Micro DNA Kit was used to extract genomic DNA from the CD4+ T cells.

From the cysteine through the phenylalanine, the CDR3 covers 16 amino acids. Here the CDR3 DNA is all that survives: 48 bases in frame from base 1. The junction shows trimming of 7 bases on V and 5 bases on J, plus 20 bases between the germline ends. For CDR1 and CDR2, the germline V gene lists SNHLY and FYNNEI. The library relied on the immunoSEQ multiplex PCR assay. As for how the authors treated the data: Preprocessing removed nonproductive sequences and CDR3s not starting with C, not ending with F or W, or shorter than 7 amino acids. The MANAFEST web app was used to call antigen-specific clonotypes on the basis of expansion compared with the reference and with other culture wells. A clone was considered positive if significant expansion relative to the reference culture was observed in 2 of 3 replicate wells at an FDR below 0.05. To be called positive, a clone also had to show significant expansion compared with every other tandem well and an odds ratio greater than 5. Pairwise Levenshtein distance, computed with the stringdist R package after three terminal residues were trimmed from each end, was used as the measure of CDR3 homology. As stored in TCRdb, this immuneACCESS dataset retains in-frame rearrangements with V and J assigned. A fraction of the clones does not appear; measured against another copy, unresolved V genes explain less than half of the discrepancy, and the remainder lacks a known reason. That table gives V, J and clone size, and the DNA gave D and trimming. The sample data list under 30,000 clones, and 72% of these were observed just once. The ten top clones hold roughly an eighth of the sample.

What the research found in general, with its limitations: Crossreactive clones showed significantly weaker SARS-CoV-2-driven expansion than monoreactive clones, consistent with antigenic imprinting. The study was limited by small numbers of patients and tested TCRs. Since the crossreactivity analysis centred on spike protein, crossreactivity against other viral proteins was not assessed. Memory CD4+ clonotypes crossrecognizing SARS-CoV-2 and at least one common cold coronavirus spike were found in 55% to 70% of donors. Because no donor provided both pre-pandemic and post-infection samples, tracing the source of pre-existing responses was limited.

This receptor chain uses TRBV2 and TRBJ2-2; possibly the D gene is TRBD2, per 6 matching bases. The sequence derives from a human donor in good health. Sequenced sample: CD4+ T cells from PBMCs, cultured in vitro. The CDR3 here reads CASILANGQVTGELFF. The sequence in DNA is TGTGCCAGCATTCTAGCGAACGGGCAGGTTACCGGGGAGCTGTTTTTT.